This T cell receptor beta chain was sequenced for a study of T cell clones after liver transplantation. Here immunoSEQ multiplex PCR was the method, and the copy in TCRdb shows in-frame clones only, minus some. The sample gives some 110,000 clones, around 86% of which show up once; over 0.75% is in the top ten. Unstimulated PBMCs were sorted into CD3+CD4+ and CD3+CD8+ populations. The TCR was taken from a human donor who received a liver transplant. The starting material was CD4+ T cells from blood, obtained before liver transplant.

The DNA of the CDR3 is TGCAGTGCCGCGACAGGGGTCGGCTACACCTTC. Amino acids: CSAATGVGYTF. V usage is TRBV20-1 and J usage is TRBJ1-2; 8 nucleotides match TRBD1. V gave up 6 bases and J gave up 8 bases; unmatched junction bases: 5. Germline CDR1 and CDR2: DFQATT and SNEGSKA (reference sequence). The CDR3 length is 11 residues.